Listed below are T cell receptor beta chains from one sample, sequenced in a study of blood T cell repertoires in COVID-19. Clones were sequenced by immunoSEQ multiplex PCR, and TCRdb holds only the in-frame ones, with some missing. The sample includes 95,000 to 150,000 clones, 79% of them seen just once. The sequencing input was peripheral blood. The receptor set was obtained from a man aged 40-49 years with active or convalescent COVID-19. Each CDR3 is given with its conserved first and last residue. The D gene is left open where the match is weak. Rows give clone size only sometimes, using once, few, many, or a class for an expanded clone.

cdr3_length: 16
j_call: TRBJ2-2
d_call: TRBD2
clone_size: once
v_call: TRBV4-2
cdr3_aa: CASSHEGNSGAGELFF
cdr3_nt: TGTGCCAGCAGCCACGAGGGAAATAGCGGGGCCGGGGAGCTGTTTTTT

cdr3_length: 13
j_call: TRBJ1-2
d_call: .
clone_size: .
v_call: TRBV13
cdr3_aa: CASSPRELYGYTF
cdr3_nt: TGTGCCAGCAGCCCCCGGGAATTATATGGCTACACCTTC

cdr3_length: 11
j_call: TRBJ1-1
d_call: .
clone_size: .
v_call: TRBV29-1
cdr3_aa: CSVQGQTEAFF
cdr3_nt: TGCAGCGTTCAAGGGCAAACTGAAGCTTTCTTT

cdr3_length: 15
j_call: TRBJ2-7
d_call: TRBD2
clone_size: .
v_call: TRBV7-6
cdr3_aa: CASSLLGLAGGEQYF
cdr3_nt: TGTGCCAGCAGCTTATTGGGACTAGCGGGAGGTGAGCAGTACTTC

cdr3_length: 15
j_call: TRBJ1-5
d_call: .
clone_size: few
v_call: TRBV5-5
cdr3_aa: CASSLVNGVGQPQHF
cdr3_nt: TGTGCCAGCAGCCTAGTCAACGGGGTTGGCCAGCCCCAGCATTTT

cdr3_length: 12
j_call: TRBJ1-6
d_call: .
clone_size: .
v_call: TRBV14
cdr3_aa: CASSQGGSPLHF
cdr3_nt: TGTGCCAGCAGCCAAGGCGGTTCACCCCTCCACTTT

cdr3_length: 14
j_call: TRBJ2-5
d_call: TRBD2
clone_size: .
v_call: TRBV6-2/TRBV6-3
cdr3_aa: CASSPGLAGETQYF
cdr3_nt: TGTGCCAGCAGTCCGGGACTAGCTGGGGAGACCCAGTACTTC

cdr3_length: 14
j_call: TRBJ1-1
d_call: .
clone_size: .
v_call: TRBV7-9
cdr3_aa: CASSPIQGNTEAFF
cdr3_nt: TGTGCCAGCAGCCCCATACAGGGGAACACTGAAGCTTTCTTT

cdr3_length: 13
j_call: TRBJ1-1
d_call: TRBD1
clone_size: .
v_call: TRBV28
cdr3_aa: CASRGGQGTEAFF
cdr3_nt: TGTGCCAGCAGGGGAGGACAGGGGACTGAAGCTTTCTTT

cdr3_length: 15
j_call: TRBJ2-1
d_call: TRBD2
clone_size: few
v_call: TRBV19
cdr3_aa: CASGLAGGPYNEQFF
cdr3_nt: TGTGCCAGTGGGTTAGCGGGAGGGCCCTACAATGAGCAGTTCTTC

cdr3_length: 15
j_call: TRBJ2-3
d_call: .
clone_size: .
v_call: TRBV4-2
cdr3_aa: CASSQDPLANRPQYF
cdr3_nt: TGTGCCAGCAGCCAAGATCCGCTAGCGAACCGACCGCAGTATTTT

cdr3_length: 18
j_call: TRBJ2-3
d_call: TRBD2
clone_size: once
v_call: TRBV5-1
cdr3_aa: CASSLAVGLAGGADTQYF
cdr3_nt: TGCGCCAGCAGCTTGGCCGTTGGGCTAGCGGGAGGGGCAGATACGCAGTATTTT

cdr3_length: 15
j_call: TRBJ1-1
d_call: .
clone_size: many
v_call: TRBV2
cdr3_aa: CASSSQWGGWTEAFF
cdr3_nt: TGTGCCAGCAGTTCCCAATGGGGGGGTTGGACTGAAGCTTTCTTT

cdr3_length: 18
j_call: TRBJ1-4
d_call: .
clone_size: .
v_call: TRBV11-2
cdr3_aa: CASSLSPGLLNGNEKLFF
cdr3_nt: TGTGCCAGCAGCCTATCGCCGGGACTCCTAAATGGGAATGAAAAACTGTTTTTT

cdr3_length: 16
j_call: TRBJ1-5
d_call: .
clone_size: .
v_call: TRBV4-3
cdr3_aa: CASSQDYGGNNQPQHF
cdr3_nt: TGCGCCAGCAGCCAAGATTACGGGGGGAACAATCAGCCCCAGCATTTT

cdr3_length: 13
j_call: TRBJ2-5
d_call: .
clone_size: .
v_call: TRBV28
cdr3_aa: CASKGAGLETQYF
cdr3_nt: TGTGCCAGCAAGGGGGCGGGGCTGGAGACCCAGTACTTC

cdr3_length: 14
j_call: TRBJ2-1
d_call: .
clone_size: .
v_call: TRBV4-3
cdr3_aa: CASSRGRDGYEQFF
cdr3_nt: TGCGCCAGCAGCCGAGGACGGGATGGCTATGAGCAGTTCTTC

cdr3_length: 11
j_call: TRBJ2-7
d_call: .
clone_size: .
v_call: TRBV30
cdr3_aa: CAWSIGDEQYF
cdr3_nt: TGTGCCTGGAGTATCGGAGACGAGCAGTACTTC

cdr3_length: 14
j_call: TRBJ1-2
d_call: .
clone_size: .
v_call: TRBV7-9
cdr3_aa: CASSPRTSVYGYTF
cdr3_nt: TGTGCCAGCAGCCCCCGGACTTCCGTCTATGGCTACACCTTC

cdr3_length: 14
j_call: TRBJ1-5
d_call: TRBD1
clone_size: few
v_call: TRBV30
cdr3_aa: CAWSGTGGNQPQHF
cdr3_nt: TGTGCCTGGAGTGGGACAGGTGGCAATCAGCCCCAGCATTTT

cdr3_length: 12
j_call: TRBJ1-2
d_call: .
clone_size: .
v_call: TRBV29-1
cdr3_aa: CSVEENRDRYTF
cdr3_nt: TGCAGCGTTGAAGAGAACAGGGATCGCTACACCTTC

cdr3_length: 17
j_call: TRBJ2-2
d_call: .
clone_size: .
v_call: TRBV18
cdr3_aa: CASSPPTAVHLTGELFF
cdr3_nt: TGTGCCAGCTCACCACCGACAGCCGTACACCTGACCGGGGAGCTGTTTTTT

cdr3_length: 16
j_call: TRBJ1-5
d_call: .
clone_size: .
v_call: TRBV4-3
cdr3_aa: CASSQEYRATAQPQHF
cdr3_nt: TGCGCCAGCAGCCAAGAGTACAGGGCAACGGCTCAGCCCCAGCATTTT

cdr3_length: 12
j_call: TRBJ2-7
d_call: TRBD2
clone_size: .
v_call: TRBV29-1
cdr3_aa: CSVTGTSDEQYF
cdr3_nt: TGCAGCGTTACCGGGACTAGTGACGAGCAGTACTTC

cdr3_length: 17
j_call: TRBJ2-1
d_call: .
clone_size: many
v_call: TRBV20-1
cdr3_aa: CSASDLSGPAIDGEQFF
cdr3_nt: TGCAGTGCTAGTGATCTCTCGGGTCCCGCGATCGACGGTGAGCAGTTCTTC

cdr3_length: 12
j_call: TRBJ2-5
d_call: .
clone_size: .
v_call: TRBV25-1
cdr3_aa: CASRGGGETQYF
cdr3_nt: TGTGCCAGCAGAGGGGGAGGGGAGACCCAGTACTTC

cdr3_length: 14
j_call: TRBJ2-3
d_call: .
clone_size: .
v_call: TRBV9
cdr3_aa: CASSNDGSTDTQYF
cdr3_nt: TGTGCCAGCAGTAACGATGGCAGCACAGATACGCAGTATTTT

cdr3_length: 14
j_call: TRBJ2-7
d_call: .
clone_size: .
v_call: TRBV15
cdr3_aa: CATSRDRSAVEQYF
cdr3_nt: TGTGCCACCAGCAGAGATAGATCGGCGGTCGAGCAGTACTTC

cdr3_length: 12
j_call: TRBJ2-5
d_call: .
clone_size: .
v_call: TRBV6-2/TRBV6-3
cdr3_aa: CASSYPQETQYF
cdr3_nt: TGTGCCAGCAGTTACCCGCAGGAGACCCAGTACTTC

cdr3_length: 18
j_call: TRBJ1-5
d_call: TRBD1
clone_size: few
v_call: TRBV4-3
cdr3_aa: CASSQDPRAGGSGQPQHF
cdr3_nt: TGCGCCAGCAGCCAAGACCCCCGGGCAGGGGGATCTGGGCAGCCCCAGCATTTT

cdr3_length: 14
j_call: TRBJ1-2
d_call: .
clone_size: .
v_call: TRBV6-5
cdr3_aa: CASRGLLGAGGYTF
cdr3_nt: TGTGCCAGCAGGGGCCTCTTGGGGGCAGGAGGCTACACCTTC

cdr3_length: 14
j_call: TRBJ2-2
d_call: .
clone_size: .
v_call: TRBV5-1
cdr3_aa: CASRGVSDTGELFF
cdr3_nt: TGCGCCAGCAGGGGAGTTAGCGACACCGGGGAGCTGTTTTTT

cdr3_length: 14
j_call: TRBJ1-4
d_call: .
clone_size: .
v_call: TRBV6-5
cdr3_aa: CASSLLMSGEKLFF
cdr3_nt: TGTGCCAGCAGTTTACTGATGTCAGGTGAAAAACTGTTTTTT

cdr3_length: 18
j_call: TRBJ2-6
d_call: .
clone_size: .
v_call: TRBV28
cdr3_aa: CASRPSRGRGSGANVLTF
cdr3_nt: TGTGCCAGCAGGCCATCCAGGGGCCGGGGCTCTGGGGCCAACGTCCTGACTTTC

cdr3_length: 14
j_call: TRBJ2-7
d_call: TRBD1
clone_size: .
v_call: TRBV27
cdr3_aa: CASSYQGAHYEQYF
cdr3_nt: TGTGCCAGCAGTTATCAGGGGGCCCACTACGAGCAGTACTTC

cdr3_length: 15
j_call: TRBJ1-6
d_call: .
clone_size: once
v_call: TRBV30
cdr3_aa: CAWSGSRGNNSPLHF
cdr3_nt: TGTGCCTGGAGTGGGAGCAGGGGAAACAATTCACCCCTCCACTTT

cdr3_length: 14
j_call: TRBJ2-5
d_call: .
clone_size: .
v_call: TRBV19
cdr3_aa: CASSSEVGGQTQYF
cdr3_nt: TGTGCCAGTAGTTCCGAGGTGGGAGGTCAGACCCAGTACTTC

cdr3_length: 15
j_call: TRBJ1-4
d_call: .
clone_size: .
v_call: TRBV28
cdr3_aa: CASSLDPRTNEKLFF
cdr3_nt: TGTGCCAGCAGTTTAGATCCGAGGACTAATGAAAAACTGTTTTTT

cdr3_length: 13
j_call: TRBJ2-7
d_call: TRBD2
clone_size: .
v_call: TRBV7-6
cdr3_aa: CASSLGTNYEQYF
cdr3_nt: TGTGCCAGCAGCCTAGGGACTAACTACGAGCAGTACTTC

cdr3_length: 17
j_call: TRBJ1-2
d_call: .
clone_size: .
v_call: TRBV28
cdr3_aa: CASSSAEGVRISYGYTF
cdr3_nt: TGTGCCAGCAGTTCCGCCGAAGGGGTTAGGATTAGCTATGGCTACACCTTC

cdr3_length: 14
j_call: TRBJ1-2
d_call: .
clone_size: .
v_call: TRBV2
cdr3_aa: CASRNSWGGDGYTF
cdr3_nt: TGTGCCAGCAGGAACTCCTGGGGAGGGGATGGCTACACCTTC

cdr3_length: 14
j_call: TRBJ1-3
d_call: .
clone_size: .
v_call: TRBV2
cdr3_aa: CASSGLLEGNTIYF
cdr3_nt: TGTGCCAGCAGTGGGTTGTTGGAGGGAAACACCATATATTTT

cdr3_length: 15
j_call: TRBJ2-1
d_call: TRBD2
clone_size: .
v_call: TRBV7-6
cdr3_aa: CASSLGGTMNNEQFF
cdr3_nt: TGTGCCAGCAGCTTAGGTGGGACTATGAACAATGAGCAGTTCTTC

cdr3_length: 18
j_call: TRBJ2-5
d_call: TRBD2
clone_size: .
v_call: TRBV4-2
cdr3_aa: CASSQDSGTSGQLETQYF
cdr3_nt: TGTGCCAGCAGCCAAGACTCCGGGACTAGCGGGCAATTAGAGACCCAGTACTTC

cdr3_length: 17
j_call: TRBJ2-1
d_call: TRBD2
clone_size: .
v_call: TRBV28
cdr3_aa: CASTPGSGRPGDNEQFF
cdr3_nt: TGTGCCAGCACCCCGGGCAGCGGGAGGCCCGGGGACAATGAGCAGTTCTTC